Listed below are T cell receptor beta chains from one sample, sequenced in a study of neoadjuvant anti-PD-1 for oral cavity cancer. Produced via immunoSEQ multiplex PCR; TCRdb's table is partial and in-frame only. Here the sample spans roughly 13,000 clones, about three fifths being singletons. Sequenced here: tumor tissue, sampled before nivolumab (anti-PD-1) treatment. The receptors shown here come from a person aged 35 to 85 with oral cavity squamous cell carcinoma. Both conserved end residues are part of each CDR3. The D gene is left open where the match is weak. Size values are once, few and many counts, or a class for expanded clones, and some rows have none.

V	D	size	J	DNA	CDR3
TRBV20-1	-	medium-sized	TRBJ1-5	TGCAGTGCTCCCGGTCAGCCCCAGCATTTT	CSAPGQPQHF
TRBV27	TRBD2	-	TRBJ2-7	TGTGCCAGCAGTTTGGGGCCCGTGGGAGGGGACTGGTACGAGCAGTACTTC	CASSLGPVGGDWYEQYF
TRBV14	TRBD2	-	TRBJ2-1	TGTGCCAGCAGCCAAGTCAAGACTAGCTTGTCGGATGAGCAGTTCTTC	CASSQVKTSLSDEQFF
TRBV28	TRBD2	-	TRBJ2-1	TGTGCCAGCTGCGGGAGATCCTACAATGAGCAGTTCTTC	CASCGRSYNEQFF
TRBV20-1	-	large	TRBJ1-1	TGCAGTGCTACGGAGCGAGAAGCTTTCTTT	CSATEREAFF
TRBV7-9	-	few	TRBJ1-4	TGTGCCAGCAGCTTGGGGGCAGGGGAAAAACTGTTTTTT	CASSLGAGEKLFF
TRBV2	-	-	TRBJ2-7	TGTGCCAGCAGTGTGGGCAGGGGGGTTATCTACGAGCAGTACTTC	CASSVGRGVIYEQYF
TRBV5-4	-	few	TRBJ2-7	TGTGCCAGCAGCTTGAATATGGGATTTGGCTACGAGCAGTACTTC	CASSLNMGFGYEQYF
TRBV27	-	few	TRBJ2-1	TGTGCCAGCAGTTATCCAGGGGGGTTCGAGCAGTTCTTC	CASSYPGGFEQFF
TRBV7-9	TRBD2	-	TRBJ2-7	TGTGCCAGCAGCCCCACTAGCGGGATTGTGATCGAGCAGTACTTC	CASSPTSGIVIEQYF
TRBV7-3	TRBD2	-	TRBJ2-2	TGTGCCAGCAGCCTAGGGACTAGCGGGATCTCCGGGGAGCTGTTTTTT	CASSLGTSGISGELFF
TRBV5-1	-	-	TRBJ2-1	TGCGCCAGCAGCTGGGGGAGCGGACGGTACAATGAGCAGTTCTTC	CASSWGSGRYNEQFF
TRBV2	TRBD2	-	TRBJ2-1	TGTGCCAGCACCAAGGGGGGACTAGCGGACAATGAGCAGTTCTTC	CASTKGGLADNEQFF
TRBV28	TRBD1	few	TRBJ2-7	TGTGCCAGCAGCCCCGGACAGGGTTTGAGCGAGCAGTACTTC	CASSPGQGLSEQYF
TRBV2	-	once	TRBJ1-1	TGTGCCAGCAGTGAGTTAGGTGAAGCTTTCTTT	CASSELGEAFF
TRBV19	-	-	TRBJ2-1	TGTGCCAGTAGTATAGGGAGCGAAAAGCAGTTCTTC	CASSIGSEKQFF
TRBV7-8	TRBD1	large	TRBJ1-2	TGTGCCAGCAGCTTCTACACAGGGGGCTTAGGTGGCTACACCTTC	CASSFYTGGLGGYTF
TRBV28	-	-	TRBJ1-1	TGTGCCAGCCAACAGATGAACACTGAAGCTTTCTTT	CASQQMNTEAFF
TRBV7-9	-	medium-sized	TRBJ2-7	TGTGCCAGCAGCTCCCGGGACTGGTCCTACGAGCAGTACTTC	CASSSRDWSYEQYF
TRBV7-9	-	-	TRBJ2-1	TGTGCCAGCAGCTTATTCACCCAGAATGAGCAGTTCTTC	CASSLFTQNEQFF
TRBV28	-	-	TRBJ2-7	TGTGCCAGCAGGCCGACAGAGCCGACCTACGAGCAGTACTTC	CASRPTEPTYEQYF
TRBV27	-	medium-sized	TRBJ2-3	TGTGCCAGCAGTTTGAGCCAGGGGGGAGATACGCAGTATTTT	CASSLSQGGDTQYF
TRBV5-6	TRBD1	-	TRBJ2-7	TGTGCCAGCAGCCTGGACAGGGGCTACGAGCAGTACTTC	CASSLDRGYEQYF
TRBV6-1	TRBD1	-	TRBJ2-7	TGTGCCAGCAGTGAACTGCCAGGGGGCGAAGAAAACGAGCAGTACTTC	CASSELPGGEENEQYF
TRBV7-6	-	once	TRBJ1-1	TGTGCCAGCAGCTTACAGAACACTGAAGCTTTCTTT	CASSLQNTEAFF
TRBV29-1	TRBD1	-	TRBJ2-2	TGCAGCGTTGAAGTCCAGGGGGCACTCGGACGAACCGGGGAGCTGTTTTTT	CSVEVQGALGRTGELFF
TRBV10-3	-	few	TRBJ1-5	TGTGCCATCAGTGAGTCGGGGGCTGCTAGCAATCAGCCCCAGCATTTT	CAISESGAASNQPQHF
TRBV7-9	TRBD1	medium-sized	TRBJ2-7	TGTGCCAGCAGCTTAGATTGGGGACAGGGTAACTACGAGCAGTACTTC	CASSLDWGQGNYEQYF
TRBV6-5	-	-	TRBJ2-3	TGTGCCAGCAGGAATTCCGGGTCTGGCACAGATACGCAGTATTTT	CASRNSGSGTDTQYF
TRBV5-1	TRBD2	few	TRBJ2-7	TGCGCCAGCAGGTCGGAGGGCTGGTTGACTAGCGGTAACTCCTACGAGCAGTACTTC	CASRSEGWLTSGNSYEQYF
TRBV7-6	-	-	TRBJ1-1	TGTGCCAGCAGCTTAGCCACGAACACTGAAGCTTTCTTT	CASSLATNTEAFF
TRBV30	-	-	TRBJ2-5	TGTGCCTGGTACAGGGGAGGAGAGACCCAGTACTTC	CAWYRGGETQYF
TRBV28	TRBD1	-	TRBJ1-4	TGTGCCAGCAGTCCGACAGGGGGGCTTAATGAAAAACTGTTTTTT	CASSPTGGLNEKLFF
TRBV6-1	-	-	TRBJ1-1	TGTGCCAGCGAGCGGGCAGGGAACACTGAAGCTTTCTTT	CASERAGNTEAFF
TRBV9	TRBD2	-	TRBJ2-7	TGTGCCAGCAGCGGTAGCGGGAGTCGCTACGAGCAGTACTTC	CASSGSGSRYEQYF
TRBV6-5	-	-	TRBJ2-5	TGTGCCAGCAAGGGCGAGACCCAGTACTTC	CASKGETQYF
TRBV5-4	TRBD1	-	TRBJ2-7	TGTGCCAGCAGCTTACAGGGGGCGGTCGAGCAGTACTTC	CASSLQGAVEQYF
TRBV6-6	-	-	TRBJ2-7	TGTGCCAGCAGTTACTGGCAGGGAATGGCCTACGAGCAGTACTTC	CASSYWQGMAYEQYF
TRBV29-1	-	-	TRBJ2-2	TGCAGCGTTGTAATCAGGCCGAACACCGGGGAGCTGTTTTTT	CSVVIRPNTGELFF
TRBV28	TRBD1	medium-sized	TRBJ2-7	TGTGCCAGCTCCCCCGAGGACAGGGAAACCTACGAGCAGTACTTC	CASSPEDRETYEQYF
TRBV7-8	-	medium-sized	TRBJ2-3	TGTGCCAGCAGCTTATCGAAGGCAGATACGCAGTATTTT	CASSLSKADTQYF
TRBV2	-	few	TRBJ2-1	TGTGCCAGCAGTACCTTATACTACAATGAGCAGTTCTTC	CASSTLYYNEQFF
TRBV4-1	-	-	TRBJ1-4	TGCGCCAGCAGCCAATTTACACAGATCAATGAAAAACTGTTTTTT	CASSQFTQINEKLFF
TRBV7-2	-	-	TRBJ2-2	TGTGCCAGCAGCCTAAGGGTCGGGGAGCTGTTTTTT	CASSLRVGELFF
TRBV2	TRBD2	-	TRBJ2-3	TGTGCCAGCCTCCTCGTAAGCGGGAGTCATATCACAGATACGCAGTATTTT	CASLLVSGSHITDTQYF